This entry lists 10 T cell receptor beta chains sequenced from one sample in a study of T cell changes during pregnancy in multiple sclerosis. Libraries were prepared by immunoSEQ multiplex PCR; TCRdb keeps only in-frame clonotypes and omits some of them. The table shows roughly 110,000 clones, with roughly 89% occurring only once. The material sequenced was peripheral blood, taken before pregnancy. All receptors come from a female donor with multiple sclerosis, enrolled in a pregnancy study.

The chain carries TRBV28 and TRBJ2-4, with 7 positions matching TRBD1. The CDR3 consists of 16 residues. V shed 2 bases, J shed 2 bases, and the junction held 6 bases outside the gene matches. Germline V CDR1 and CDR2: MDHEN, SYDVKM. This CDR3 reads CASSLAVRGPKNIQYF. CDR3 DNA sequence: TGTGCCAGCAGTTTAGCCGTTAGGGGGCCCAAAAACATTCAGTACTTC.

This clone was seen a handful of times. This sequence joins TRBV6-4 and TRBJ1-6; D gene ambiguous. This CDR3 is built from 15 residues. V shed 4 bases and J shed 11 bases, with 18 bases lying between them. The germline V gene encodes CDR1 MRHNA and CDR2 SNTAGT. CDR3 sequence reads: CASSASGLPEAPLHF. The CDR3 coding sequence is TGTGCCAGCAGTGCTTCCGGCCTTCCTGAGGCACCCCTCCACTTT.

This clone was seen just once. The CDR3 nucleotides are TGTGCCAGCAGCTATCTTGGACTAGCGGGAGGAATGGATACGCAGTATTTT. Protein product: CASSYLGLAGGMDTQYF. V gene TRBV7-8 combines with J gene TRBJ2-3, with 14 bases identical to TRBD2. Germline assignment: CDR1 SGHVS and CDR2 FQNEAQ. V was clipped by 4 bases and J by 6 bases; unmatched bases: 9. This CDR3 is built from 17 residues. Based on the CDR3 plus reference TRBV7-8 and TRBJ2-3, the full variable domain is GAGVSQSPRYKVAKRGQDVALRCDPISGHVSLFWYQQALGQGPEFLTYFQNEAQLDKSGLPSDRFFAERPEGSVSTLKIQRTQQEDSAVYLCASSYLGLAGGMDTQYFGPGTRLTVL.

The chain carries TRBV6-1 and TRBJ1-5; maybe TRBD1 (5 bases). The CDR3 has 16 amino acids. Between the trimmed V and J ends, which lost 3 bases and 6 bases, there was a span of 18 bases. The germline V gene encodes CDR1 MNHNS and CDR2 SASEGT. CDR3 bases: TGTGCCAGCAGTGATGGGCAGGGATATAGGGGTCAGCCCCAGCATTTT. Protein sequence: CASSDGQGYRGQPQHF.

The chain carries TRBV29-1 and TRBJ2-4, with D perhaps TRBD1 (5 bases). Trimming stripped 6 bases from V and 5 bases from J, with 11 bases between. Germline values: CDR1 SQVTM, CDR2 ANQGSEA. This CDR3 contains 12 residues. The CDR3 is CSVAPTENIQYF. CDR3 DNA: TGCAGCGTCGCCCCGACAGAAAACATTCAGTACTTC. The whole variable domain, remainder taken from reference TRBV29-1 and TRBJ2-4, is SAVISQKPSRDICQRGTSLTIQCQVDSQVTMMFWYRQQPGQSLTLIATANQGSEATYESGFVIDKFPISRPNLTFSTLTVSNMSPEDSSIYLCSVAPTENIQYFGAGTRLSVL.

This rearrangement joins TRBV11-3 to TRBJ1-1, with D possibly matching TRBD1 (5 bases). Germline V gene sequence: CDR1 SGHNT, CDR2 YENEEA. This CDR3 comprises 12 residues. Trimming cost V 1 base and J 10 bases, with 10 bases left between them. CDR3 DNA sequence: TGTGCCAGCAGCTTAGGGCAGGGTGCAGCTTTCTTT. Residues: CASSLGQGAAFF.

The chain employs TRBV5-1 and TRBJ2-7, with D perhaps TRBD1 (6 bases). Germline CDR1 is SGHRS and CDR2 is YFSETQ. The CDR3 runs to 13 residues. The V gene lost 0 bases and the J gene lost 2 bases, with 6 bases spanning the gap. For the CDR3, the DNA is TGCGCCAGCAGCTTGGACAGGGCCTACGAGCAGTACTTC. This sequence encodes CASSLDRAYEQYF.

V is TRBV13 and J is TRBJ2-3; 9 bases align to TRBD1. From germline, CDR1 is PRHDT and CDR2 FYEKMQ (reference sequence). This CDR3 has 16 amino acids. Losses at the gene ends were 6 bases for V and 5 bases for J; bases not matched to a gene: 12. The CDR3, as DNA: TGTGCCAGCAGTCGGCAACGGGACAGGGTGAGAGATACGCAGTATTTT. Its translation is CASSRQRDRVRDTQYF.

The chain uses TRBV28 and TRBJ1-3; D unresolved. The length of the CDR3 is 14 residues. From germline, CDR1 is MDHEN and CDR2 SYDVKM. V was cut by 6 bases and J by 0 bases, with 9 bases left in between. The CDR3 spells CASRTTDSGNTIYF. In DNA, the CDR3 is TGTGCCAGCAGGACAACCGACTCTGGAAACACCATATATTTT.

The chain has TRBV7-3 and TRBJ2-5; the D gene is possibly TRBD1 (6 bases). Germline V CDR1 and CDR2: SGHTA, FQGTGA. CDR3 length equals 16 residues. V was cut by 5 bases and J by 1 base, with 17 bases left in between. CDR3 loop: CASSQGLTPSQETQYF. CDR3 DNA sequence: TGTGCCAGCAGCCAGGGGCTTACACCCTCCCAAGAGACCCAGTACTTC.